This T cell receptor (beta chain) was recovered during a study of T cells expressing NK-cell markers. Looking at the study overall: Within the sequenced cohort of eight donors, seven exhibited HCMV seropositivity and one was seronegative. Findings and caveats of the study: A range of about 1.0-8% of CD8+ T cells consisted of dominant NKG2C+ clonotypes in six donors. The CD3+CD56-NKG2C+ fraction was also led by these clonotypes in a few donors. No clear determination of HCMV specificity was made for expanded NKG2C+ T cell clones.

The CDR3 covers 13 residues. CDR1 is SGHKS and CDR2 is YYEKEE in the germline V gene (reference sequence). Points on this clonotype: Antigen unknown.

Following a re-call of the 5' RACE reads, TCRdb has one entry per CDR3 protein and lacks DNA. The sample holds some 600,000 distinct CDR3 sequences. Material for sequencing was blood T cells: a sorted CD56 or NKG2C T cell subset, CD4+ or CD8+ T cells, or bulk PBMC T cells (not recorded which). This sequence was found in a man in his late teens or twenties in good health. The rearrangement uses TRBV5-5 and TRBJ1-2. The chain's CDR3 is CASSPEDAILYTF.